A selection of T cell receptor beta chains follows, all from one sample in a study of OX40 agonist ivuxolimab in advanced cancers. Generated by immunoSEQ multiplex PCR, the TCRdb table keeps only in-frame clones and is missing some. The sample comprises tens of thousands of clones, approximately 94% of which are singletons, and around 9.6% rests with the top ten. Sequencing used CD4+ or CD8+ T cells sorted from blood, obtained in a trial of the OX40 agonist ivuxolimab. These receptors came from an adult with an advanced solid tumor such as melanoma, head and neck, liver or kidney cancer. CDR3s include the opening cysteine and the closing phenylalanine or tryptophan. The order of the fields is J gene, D gene, V gene, clone size, CDR3 protein, CDR3 DNA. A D gene is named only where the DNA matches it firmly. Size tells how often a clone was seen (once, few, many) or the class of an expanded clone, and some rows leave it out.

j_gene: TRBJ2-2
d_gene: TRBD1
v_gene: TRBV7-3
abundance: NA
CDR3aa: CASSFIRDRNTGELFF
CDR3nt: TGTGCCAGCAGCTTTATCCGGGACAGAAACACCGGGGAGCTGTTTTTT

j_gene: TRBJ2-2
d_gene: NA
v_gene: TRBV7-6
abundance: NA
CDR3aa: CASRAYTGELFF
CDR3nt: TGTGCCAGCAGGGCCTACACCGGGGAGCTGTTTTTT

j_gene: TRBJ2-5
d_gene: NA
v_gene: TRBV9
abundance: once
CDR3aa: CASSSLGGIQETQYF
CDR3nt: TGTGCCAGCAGCTCCCTAGGGGGGATACAAGAGACCCAGTACTTC

j_gene: TRBJ2-3
d_gene: NA
v_gene: TRBV10-3
abundance: NA
CDR3aa: CAISEPGGDTQYF
CDR3nt: TGTGCCATCAGTGAGCCGGGTGGGGATACGCAGTATTTT

j_gene: TRBJ1-5
d_gene: NA
v_gene: TRBV28
abundance: NA
CDR3aa: CASSSRGDQPQHF
CDR3nt: TGTGCCAGCAGTTCCCGAGGGGATCAGCCCCAGCATTTT

j_gene: TRBJ2-7
d_gene: TRBD1
v_gene: TRBV7-6
abundance: NA
CDR3aa: CASSLGTGVRREQYF
CDR3nt: TGTGCCAGCAGCTTAGGGACAGGGGTCCGGAGGGAGCAGTACTTC

j_gene: TRBJ2-7
d_gene: NA
v_gene: TRBV6-5
abundance: once
CDR3aa: CASEDGAYEQYF
CDR3nt: TGTGCCAGCGAGGATGGAGCCTACGAGCAGTACTTC

j_gene: TRBJ2-3
d_gene: NA
v_gene: TRBV6-4
abundance: NA
CDR3aa: CASSDSAGASTDTQYF
CDR3nt: TGTGCCAGCAGTGACTCCGCTGGGGCTAGCACAGATACGCAGTATTTT

j_gene: TRBJ2-7
d_gene: NA
v_gene: TRBV11-2
abundance: NA
CDR3aa: CASSLSRGGPYEQYF
CDR3nt: TGTGCCAGCAGCTTAAGCAGGGGAGGACCCTACGAGCAGTACTTC

j_gene: TRBJ1-2
d_gene: NA
v_gene: TRBV27
abundance: once
CDR3aa: CASSLQGNYGYTF
CDR3nt: TGTGCCAGCAGTTTACAGGGGAACTATGGCTACACCTTC

j_gene: TRBJ2-1
d_gene: NA
v_gene: TRBV7-9
abundance: NA
CDR3aa: CASSFPGYNEQFF
CDR3nt: TGTGCCAGCAGCTTCCCGGGTTACAATGAGCAGTTCTTC

j_gene: TRBJ2-7
d_gene: NA
v_gene: TRBV27
abundance: NA
CDR3aa: CASSLRPGNYYEQYF
CDR3nt: TGTGCCAGCAGTTTAAGACCAGGGAACTACTACGAGCAGTACTTC

j_gene: TRBJ2-3
d_gene: TRBD2
v_gene: TRBV7-9
abundance: NA
CDR3aa: CASSLGLAGGGDTQYF
CDR3nt: TGTGCCAGCAGCTTGGGACTAGCGGGGGGTGGAGATACGCAGTATTTT

j_gene: TRBJ2-7
d_gene: TRBD2
v_gene: TRBV4-3
abundance: NA
CDR3aa: CASSPTSGLYEQYF
CDR3nt: TGCGCCAGCAGCCCCACTAGCGGCCTCTACGAGCAGTACTTC

j_gene: TRBJ2-7
d_gene: NA
v_gene: TRBV6-4
abundance: NA
CDR3aa: CASLDYERGNATKQYF
CDR3nt: TGTGCCAGCTTGGATTATGAAAGGGGGAACGCTACGAAGCAGTACTTC

j_gene: TRBJ2-5
d_gene: TRBD2
v_gene: TRBV10-1
abundance: NA
CDR3aa: CASSESGLAEETQYF
CDR3nt: TGCGCCAGCAGTGAGTCGGGACTAGCGGAAGAGACCCAGTACTTC

j_gene: TRBJ1-3
d_gene: NA
v_gene: TRBV6-1
abundance: NA
CDR3aa: CASSGTGISGNTIYF
CDR3nt: TGTGCCAGCAGTGGTACGGGAATCTCTGGAAACACCATATATTTT

j_gene: TRBJ2-3
d_gene: TRBD2
v_gene: TRBV5-1
abundance: NA
CDR3aa: CASSWPPQRGASTDTQYF
CDR3nt: TGCGCCAGCAGCTGGCCTCCCCAGCGGGGGGCCAGCACAGATACGCAGTATTTT

j_gene: TRBJ1-1
d_gene: NA
v_gene: TRBV9
abundance: NA
CDR3aa: CASSVDAGAYKGAFF
CDR3nt: TGTGCCAGCAGCGTAGATGCTGGGGCTTATAAGGGAGCTTTCTTT

j_gene: TRBJ1-1
d_gene: NA
v_gene: TRBV7-6
abundance: NA
CDR3aa: CASSRGRSNTEAFF
CDR3nt: TGTGCCAGCTCACGCGGACGGTCGAACACTGAAGCTTTCTTT

j_gene: TRBJ1-1
d_gene: NA
v_gene: TRBV5-1
abundance: NA
CDR3aa: CASSSGGGSEAFF
CDR3nt: TGCGCCAGCAGCTCCGGCGGGGGGAGTGAAGCTTTCTTT

j_gene: TRBJ2-5
d_gene: NA
v_gene: TRBV7-9
abundance: once
CDR3aa: CASSLGQGETQYF
CDR3nt: TGTGCCAGCAGCTTAGGGCAGGGAGAGACCCAGTACTTC

j_gene: TRBJ1-2
d_gene: TRBD1
v_gene: TRBV28
abundance: NA
CDR3aa: CASSPGQSNYGYTF
CDR3nt: TGTGCCAGCAGTCCGGGACAGTCCAACTATGGCTACACCTTC

j_gene: TRBJ2-7
d_gene: NA
v_gene: TRBV15
abundance: NA
CDR3aa: CATSRSSYAYEQYF
CDR3nt: TGTGCCACCAGCCGCTCCTCCTACGCCTACGAGCAGTACTTC

j_gene: TRBJ1-5
d_gene: TRBD1
v_gene: TRBV10-3
abundance: NA
CDR3aa: CAISESQGGGQPQHF
CDR3nt: TGTGCCATCAGTGAGTCGCAAGGGGGCGGTCAGCCCCAGCATTTT

j_gene: TRBJ2-2
d_gene: NA
v_gene: TRBV7-9
abundance: NA
CDR3aa: CASSPPGYTGELFF
CDR3nt: TGTGCCAGCAGCCCCCCAGGGTACACCGGGGAGCTGTTTTTT

j_gene: TRBJ2-1
d_gene: TRBD2
v_gene: TRBV7-3
abundance: NA
CDR3aa: CASSSQGTSGTYNEQFF
CDR3nt: TGTGCCAGCAGCAGCCAGGGGACTAGCGGAACCTACAATGAGCAGTTCTTC

j_gene: TRBJ2-7
d_gene: NA
v_gene: TRBV4-1
abundance: NA
CDR3aa: CASSQYYGSGNEQYF
CDR3nt: TGCGCCAGCAGCCAATATTACGGGAGCGGAAACGAGCAGTACTTC

j_gene: TRBJ2-2
d_gene: NA
v_gene: TRBV7-6
abundance: few
CDR3aa: CASSLELEVGELFF
CDR3nt: TGTGCCAGCAGCTTAGAATTGGAGGTCGGGGAGCTGTTTTTT

j_gene: TRBJ1-2
d_gene: TRBD1
v_gene: TRBV7-9
abundance: few
CDR3aa: CASSDRGYGYTF
CDR3nt: TGTGCCAGCAGTGACAGGGGCTATGGCTACACCTTC

j_gene: TRBJ2-3
d_gene: NA
v_gene: TRBV6-1
abundance: NA
CDR3aa: CASSEREGTGSDTQYF
CDR3nt: TGTGCCAGCAGTGAAAGGGAGGGGACAGGCTCAGATACGCAGTATTTT

j_gene: TRBJ2-5
d_gene: NA
v_gene: TRBV27
abundance: NA
CDR3aa: CASSLVVSGTQYF
CDR3nt: TGTGCCAGCAGTTTAGTGGTGAGCGGGACCCAGTACTTC

j_gene: TRBJ2-1
d_gene: TRBD2
v_gene: TRBV30
abundance: NA
CDR3aa: CAWGLAGGPNEQFF
CDR3nt: TGTGCCTGGGGGTTAGCGGGGGGCCCCAATGAGCAGTTCTTC

j_gene: TRBJ2-3
d_gene: NA
v_gene: TRBV30
abundance: NA
CDR3aa: CAFQDSTSGTDTQYF
CDR3nt: TGTGCCTTCCAGGACAGTACTAGCGGCACAGATACGCAGTATTTT

j_gene: TRBJ1-2
d_gene: NA
v_gene: TRBV19
abundance: few
CDR3aa: CASSIMSYGYTF
CDR3nt: TGTGCCAGTAGTATCATGAGCTATGGCTACACCTTC

j_gene: TRBJ1-1
d_gene: TRBD1
v_gene: TRBV2
abundance: NA
CDR3aa: CASSEAYPGGKGWDAFF
CDR3nt: TGTGCCAGCAGTGAAGCGTACCCAGGGGGCAAGGGCTGGGATGCTTTCTTT

j_gene: TRBJ2-3
d_gene: TRBD2
v_gene: TRBV9
abundance: NA
CDR3aa: CASSATGGDGLAGADTQYF
CDR3nt: TGTGCCAGCAGCGCAACAGGGGGAGACGGACTAGCGGGAGCAGATACGCAGTATTTT

j_gene: TRBJ2-7
d_gene: TRBD1
v_gene: TRBV6-1
abundance: few
CDR3aa: CASSETTGGSYEQYF
CDR3nt: TGTGCCAGCAGCGAAACGACAGGGGGCTCCTACGAGCAGTACTTC

j_gene: TRBJ2-2
d_gene: TRBD1
v_gene: TRBV11-3
abundance: once
CDR3aa: CASSYREGAIGELFF
CDR3nt: TGTGCCAGCAGCTACCGAGAGGGGGCTATCGGGGAGCTGTTTTTT

j_gene: TRBJ2-3
d_gene: NA
v_gene: TRBV5-6
abundance: NA
CDR3aa: CASSLDWRADTQYF
CDR3nt: TGTGCCAGCAGCTTGGATTGGAGGGCAGATACGCAGTATTTT

j_gene: TRBJ1-3
d_gene: NA
v_gene: TRBV5-5
abundance: NA
CDR3aa: CASSSDFSGNTIYF
CDR3nt: TGTGCCAGCAGCTCCGATTTTTCTGGAAACACCATATATTTT

j_gene: TRBJ1-5
d_gene: TRBD1
v_gene: TRBV19
abundance: NA
CDR3aa: CASSIWDSSNQPQHF
CDR3nt: TGTGCCAGTAGTATATGGGACAGTAGCAATCAGCCCCAGCATTTT

j_gene: TRBJ2-7
d_gene: TRBD1
v_gene: TRBV5-1
abundance: once
CDR3aa: CASSGTGTYEQYF
CDR3nt: TGCGCCAGCAGCGGGACAGGGACCTACGAGCAGTACTTC

j_gene: TRBJ2-7
d_gene: NA
v_gene: TRBV5-6
abundance: NA
CDR3aa: CASSYYGTSYEQYF
CDR3nt: TGTGCCAGCAGCTATTATGGGACTTCCTACGAGCAGTACTTC

j_gene: TRBJ2-5
d_gene: NA
v_gene: TRBV9
abundance: NA
CDR3aa: CASSAGTGLGGYQETQYF
CDR3nt: TGTGCCAGCAGCGCAGGTACAGGGTTGGGGGGGTACCAAGAGACCCAGTACTTC

j_gene: TRBJ2-7
d_gene: TRBD1
v_gene: TRBV14
abundance: NA
CDR3aa: CASSHWDRDTYEQYF
CDR3nt: TGTGCCAGCAGCCATTGGGACAGGGACACCTACGAGCAGTACTTC

j_gene: TRBJ2-3
d_gene: TRBD2
v_gene: TRBV7-9
abundance: NA
CDR3aa: CASSLGTAGVSDTQYF
CDR3nt: TGTGCCAGCAGCTTAGGGACAGCGGGAGTATCTGATACGCAGTATTTT

j_gene: TRBJ1-5
d_gene: NA
v_gene: TRBV30
abundance: NA
CDR3aa: CAWSVDSNQPQHF
CDR3nt: TGTGCCTGGAGTGTAGATAGCAATCAGCCCCAGCATTTT

j_gene: TRBJ2-7
d_gene: TRBD1
v_gene: TRBV11-2
abundance: NA
CDR3aa: CASSGTVFYEQYF
CDR3nt: TGTGCCAGCAGCGGGACAGTCTTCTACGAGCAGTACTTC

j_gene: TRBJ2-1
d_gene: TRBD2
v_gene: TRBV28
abundance: NA
CDR3aa: CASTGLAGVNFDEQFF
CDR3nt: TGTGCCAGCACGGGACTAGCGGGAGTCAATTTCGATGAGCAGTTCTTC

j_gene: TRBJ2-1
d_gene: TRBD2
v_gene: TRBV9
abundance: NA
CDR3aa: CASTGTSGVNEQFF
CDR3nt: TGTGCCAGCACCGGGACTAGCGGGGTGAATGAGCAGTTCTTC

j_gene: TRBJ2-5
d_gene: NA
v_gene: TRBV4-3
abundance: NA
CDR3aa: CASSQDDGAQETQYF
CDR3nt: TGCGCCAGCAGCCAAGATGACGGGGCCCAAGAGACCCAGTACTTC

j_gene: TRBJ2-7
d_gene: NA
v_gene: TRBV7-6
abundance: NA
CDR3aa: CASSLGDFTYEQYF
CDR3nt: TGTGCCAGCAGCTTAGGGGACTTTACCTACGAGCAGTACTTC

j_gene: TRBJ2-7
d_gene: NA
v_gene: TRBV7-9
abundance: NA
CDR3aa: CASSSAGSYEQYF
CDR3nt: TGTGCCAGCAGCTCCGCAGGGTCCTACGAGCAGTACTTC

j_gene: TRBJ1-2
d_gene: NA
v_gene: TRBV6-4
abundance: NA
CDR3aa: CAASGSYGYTF
CDR3nt: TGTGCCGCCTCGGGGTCATATGGCTACACCTTC

j_gene: TRBJ2-7
d_gene: TRBD2
v_gene: TRBV27
abundance: NA
CDR3aa: CASSLGLAGDTNEQYF
CDR3nt: TGTGCCAGCAGTTTGGGACTAGCGGGCGATACGAACGAGCAGTACTTC

j_gene: TRBJ2-7
d_gene: NA
v_gene: TRBV4-1
abundance: NA
CDR3aa: CASSHEARSSYEQYF
CDR3nt: TGCGCCAGCAGCCACGAGGCCAGGAGCTCCTACGAGCAGTACTTC

j_gene: TRBJ1-1
d_gene: NA
v_gene: TRBV19
abundance: NA
CDR3aa: CASTDRMNTEAFF
CDR3nt: TGTGCCAGTACGGACAGAATGAACACTGAAGCTTTCTTT

j_gene: TRBJ1-1
d_gene: TRBD1
v_gene: TRBV14
abundance: NA
CDR3aa: CASSPGGTEAFF
CDR3nt: TGTGCCAGCAGCCCAGGGGGCACTGAAGCTTTCTTT

j_gene: TRBJ2-7
d_gene: NA
v_gene: TRBV4-1
abundance: NA
CDR3aa: CASSQGGSYEQYF
CDR3nt: TGCGCCAGCAGCCAAGGGGGATCCTACGAGCAGTACTTC